The 2 T cell receptor beta chains below all came from one sample that was sequenced in a study of blood T cell repertoires in COVID-19. Clones were read by immunoSEQ multiplex PCR, and TCRdb kept only the in-frame ones, dropping some. This table has some 300,000 clones, approximately 86% appearing once. The sample was peripheral blood. These TCRs come from a man between 65 and 80 years old with acute or convalescent COVID-19.

This chain connects TRBV6-5 to TRBJ2-1; 10 bases agree with TRBD2. Germline loops: CDR1 MNHEY, CDR2 SVGAGI. The CDR3 is 15 amino acids. V trimming: 4 bases; J trimming: 1 base; junction bases outside the gene matches: 1. The DNA of the CDR3 is TGTGCCAGCAGTTCTAGCGGGAGTTCCTACAATGAGCAGTTCTTC. Its protein is CASSSSGSSYNEQFF.

By proportion, this clone is medium-sized (0.01 to 0.1%). The chain recombines TRBV2 with TRBJ1-1, with TRBD1 matching over 10 bases. V dropped 6 bases and J dropped 11; count of bases not matched to a gene: 12. CDR3 length equals 14 residues. Germline V gene sequence: CDR1 SNHLY, CDR2 FYNNEI. CDR3 amino acids: CASRGLTGGLWAFF. For the CDR3, the DNA is TGTGCCAGCAGAGGATTGACAGGGGGCTTATGGGCTTTCTTT.